Reported below is one TCR beta chain. Its antigen is not identified. Only in-frame clones appear in the TCRdb table, and some are missing; sequencing was by immunoSEQ multiplex PCR. The sample holds more than 60,000 clones, roughly 84% seen once. This sample was included in a study of T cell responses to AZD1222 COVID-19 vaccine. Germline CDR1 and CDR2: SGHNT and YENEEA. V shed 2 bases and J shed 3 bases, with 9 bases lying between them. This CDR3 is 14 amino acids long. Study-wide results and caveats: Just 5 to 7 AZD1222 recipients tested seropositive at baseline. White British people made up most donors, females outnumbered males, and clonal diversity was possibly underestimated.

The TCR sequence derives from an adult in good health. V and J are TRBV11-3 and TRBJ2-3; D remains unclear. Sequencing was performed on peripheral blood, taken on day 0 of AZD1222 vaccination. In nucleotides, the CDR3 is TGTGCCAGCAGCTTACAAGACGGGACAGATACGCAGTATTTT. It is translated as CASSLQDGTDTQYF.